The 8 T cell receptor beta chains below come from one sample, sequenced in a study of blood T cell repertoires in COVID-19. Libraries were prepared by immunoSEQ multiplex PCR; TCRdb keeps only in-frame clonotypes and omits some of them. The table records 70,000 to 75,000 clones, 82% of them present only once. The sample comprised peripheral blood. The receptors here all came from a woman aged 60-75 years with acute or convalescent COVID-19.

In its sample, this clone was seen once. The CDR3 DNA follows: TGTGCCAGCAGTGAAGCGGGACAGGGGGTGAACTATGGCTACACCTTC. Protein: CASSEAGQGVNYGYTF. The rearrangement uses TRBV6-1 and TRBJ1-2; 11 bases line up with TRBD1. The CDR3 has 16 amino acids. Trimming at V came to 0 bases and at J to 2 bases, leaving 2 bases not matched to a gene. Germline lookup yields CDR1 MNHNS and CDR2 SASEGT.

J is TRBJ1-2 and V is TRBV29-1; tentative D call: TRBD1 (6 bases). This CDR3 has 14 amino acids. Germline V gene data show CDR1 as SQVTM and CDR2 as ANQGSEA. Trimming shortened V by 1 base and J by 2 bases, and 11 bases separated the two germline ends. The CDR3 DNA is TGCAGCGTTGAAGGAACCAGGGGAAACTATGGCTACACCTTC. Protein product: CSVEGTRGNYGYTF.

The chain links TRBV2 to TRBJ1-4; 8 nucleotides agree with TRBD1. The CDR3 runs to 14 residues. Germline V gene lookup returns CDR1 SNHLY and CDR2 FYNNEI. The J segment lost 5 bases and the V segment lost 6 bases, leaving 5 bases of the junction unmatched. The CDR3, as DNA: TGTGCCAGCAGGGGGACAGGAAGAAATGAAAAACTGTTTTTT. Amino acid sequence: CASRGTGRNEKLFF.

The CDR3 coding sequence is TGTGCCAGTAGTATAGGGATGAGGCGCTACGAGCAGTACTTC. Translation: CASSIGMRRYEQYF. The chain carries TRBV19 and TRBJ2-7; D not certain. Per germline, CDR1 LNHDA and CDR2 SQIVND (reference sequence). V gave up 1 base and J gave up 3 bases, with 10 bases separating them. The CDR3 runs 14 residues.

CDR3 region: CASRTRRSNYGYTF. As DNA, the CDR3 is TGTGCCAGCAGGACTCGCCGATCTAACTATGGCTACACCTTC. This rearrangement joins TRBV28 to TRBJ1-2; no reliable D call. Trimming shortened V by 6 bases and J by 0 bases, and 11 bases separated the two germline ends. Germline assignment: CDR1 MDHEN and CDR2 SYDVKM. The length of the CDR3 is 14 residues.

This chain joins TRBV5-3 and TRBJ1-5; 9 nucleotides match TRBD1. TRBV5-3 is labeled an ORF, and its function is uncertain. The length of the CDR3 is 15 residues. J gave up 5 bases and V 4 bases, and 7 bases lay outside the gene matches. Here the CDR3 reads CARSPGDREDQPQHF. DNA of the CDR3: TGTGCCAGAAGCCCTGGGGACAGGGAAGATCAGCCCCAGCATTTT.

The V gene is TRBV2, the J gene TRBJ2-4; 11 bases line up with TRBD2. The CDR3 sequence is 16 residues long. Germline trimming cut 7 bases from V and 3 bases from J; bases unmatched to any gene: 8. Germline CDR1 SNHLY, CDR2 FYNNEI. The CDR3 DNA is TGTGCCAGCAATTCCAGACTAGCGGGAAGCAAAAACATTCAGTACTTC. Protein: CASNSRLAGSKNIQYF.

This clone showed up just a few times. Other DNA sequences within the sample encode an identical CDR3. The chain couples TRBV7-2 to TRBJ2-7, with 12 bases that match TRBD1. Germline CDR1 is SGHTA and CDR2 is FQGNSA. Trimming took 1 base from V and 7 from J; bases not matched to a gene: 5. CDR3 length equals 15 residues. CDR3 sequence (DNA): TGTGCCAGCAGCTTAGGGGGACAGGGGGCACGGGAGCAGTACTTC. It encodes CASSLGGQGAREQYF.